The 8 T cell receptor beta chains below all came from one sample that was sequenced in a study of tumour-infiltrating T cells in Burkitt lymphoma. Assay: immunoSEQ multiplex PCR; the TCRdb copy retains only in-frame clones and omits some. The data contain about 3,700 clones, 13% to 15% of them seen just once; the ten biggest clones take up roughly a fifth. The sample consisted of tumor tissue. Every receptor here comes from a human donor with Burkitt lymphoma.

V is TRBV6-5 and J is TRBJ2-3; D is undetermined. V gave up 5 bases and J gave up 1 base, with 10 bases separating them. CDR1 and CDR2 from the germline V gene are MNHEY and SVGAGI. CDR3 size: 14 residues. CDR3 protein: CASSPLSGTDTQYF. CDR3 coding DNA: TGTGCCAGCAGTCCCCTCAGTGGCACAGATACGCAGTATTTT.

This clone was seen a few times. The chain has TRBV6-1 and TRBJ1-5, with D possibly TRBD1 on 5 matching bases. The CDR3 has 15 residues. Looked up from germline, CDR1 is MNHNS and CDR2 is SASEGT. V shed 6 bases and J shed 0 bases, with 12 bases lying between them. CDR3: CASRGTLGSNQPQHF. The CDR3 nucleotides are TGTGCCAGCAGGGGGACTTTGGGTAGCAATCAGCCCCAGCATTTT.

Only a few counts were recorded for this clone. The chain recombines TRBV7-6 with TRBJ2-3; D unclear. The germline CDR1 and CDR2 sequences are SGHVS and FNYEAQ. V lost 1 base, J lost 1 base, and 0 bases lay in between. This CDR3 has 12 residues. The CDR3 region is CASSLGTDTQYF. CDR3 coding DNA: TGTGCCAGCAGCTTAGGCACAGATACGCAGTATTTT.

By proportion, this clone is large (0.1 to 1%). The chain joins TRBV6-5 to TRBJ2-7; either TRBD1 or TRBD2 may fit D (5 bases each). CDR1 is MNHEY, CDR2 SVGAGI, per germline. The germline V and J ends were trimmed by 5 bases and 4 bases, with 15 bases remaining between them. There are 14 residues in the CDR3. The CDR3: CASSGQSGPYEQYF. In DNA, the CDR3 is TGTGCCAGCAGTGGACAATCGGGGCCTTACGAGCAGTACTTC.

The chain carries TRBV28 and TRBJ2-6; D not certain. CDR1 and CDR2 from the germline V gene are MDHEN and SYDVKM. The CDR3 contains 14 residues. V was shortened by 3 bases and J by 1 base, with 4 bases between the two germline ends. CDR3 nucleotides: TGTGCCAGCAGTTTCAGGTCTGGGGCCAACGTCCTGACTTTC. Amino acids: CASSFRSGANVLTF.

In its sample, this clone was seen once. The CDR3, as DNA: TGTGCCAGCATGGGACAGGGGCCTTACACAGATACGCAGTATTTT. As protein: CASMGQGPYTDTQYF. The rearrangement uses TRBV6-1 and TRBJ2-3, with TRBD1 matching 10 bases. The germline gives CDR1 MNHNS, CDR2 SASEGT. Trimming at V came to 7 bases and at J to 2 bases, leaving 6 bases not matched to a gene. The CDR3 has 15 residues.

The genes are TRBV5-1 and TRBJ1-2; 11 bases are shared with TRBD1. The CDR3 covers 15 residues. The germline V gene encodes CDR1 SGHRS and CDR2 YFSETQ. V dropped 0 bases and J dropped 5; count of bases not matched to a gene: 3. CDR3 loop: CASSLDGQGAYGYTF. For the CDR3, the DNA is TGCGCCAGCAGCTTGGACGGACAGGGGGCATATGGCTACACCTTC.

This clone was counted a few times. The chain has TRBV30 and TRBJ1-2; D gene uncertain. This CDR3 has 12 residues. V lost 3 bases and J 2 bases, leaving 7 bases between the germline ends. Germline V CDR1 and CDR2: GTSNPN, SVGIG (reference sequence). The chain's CDR3 is CAWSGLNYGYTF. DNA for the CDR3: TGTGCCTGGAGCGGATTAAACTATGGCTACACCTTC.